The rows below give T cell receptor beta chains drawn from one sample of a study of blood T cells in healthy people across ages. TCRdb independently ran MiXCR on the 5' RACE reads; one entry per CDR3 protein. The sample holds about a million distinct CDR3 sequences; less than 45% are singletons and the top ten take around 13%. Sample: blood. The receptors come from a man aged 18 to 35 in good health. Both conserved end residues are part of each CDR3. The D gene is left open where the match is weak.

v_call,d_call,j_call,cdr3_aa
TRBV29-1,TRBD2,TRBJ2-1,CSVEDLAETNEQFF
TRBV9,.,TRBJ1-6,CASSRHVGQDNSPLHF
TRBV5-5,.,TRBJ2-5,CASSLAGQLGYEQYF
TRBV2,.,TRBJ2-2,CASSESQGTNTGELFF
TRBV7-2,.,TRBJ2-1,CASSLRPTGGASHNEQFF
TRBV27,.,TRBJ1-2,CASSPPGSYYGYTF
TRBV19,.,TRBJ1-5,CASSVQGEGNQPQHF
TRBV10-3,TRBD2,.,CAISSPGTKETQYF
TRBV4-3,.,TRBJ1-5,CASSQGRGRNQPQHF
TRBV18,.,TRBJ2-3,CASLRGPHTDTQYF
TRBV28,.,TRBJ1-2,CASSASAVNYGYTF